This TCR beta chain was retrieved from a study of read filtering for tumor transcriptome and immune sequencing. Study information: DNase treatment preceded whole-transcriptome library preparation.

This clonotype was counted between two and nine times. The target antigen is unknown. Broader study findings: In IR-seq, single-read clonotypes were approximately 79% of clonotypes but around 3.2% of reads. Correlation between methods rose after single-read clonotypes were removed. Even smaller IR-seq throughput identified most shared clonotypes.

This library used 300 to 500 ng RNA and molecular barcoded adaptors spanning alpha/delta and beta/gamma chains. TCRdb itself ran the reads through MiXCR, one entry per CDR3 protein. In the table there are nearly 60,000 distinct CDR3 sequences, 9% to 15% of which are singletons. The germline V gene encodes CDR1 LGHDT and CDR2 YNNKEL (reference sequence). Trimming removed 4 bases from V and 3 bases from J, with 15 bases in between. CDR3 length: 15 amino acids. This chain links TRBV3-1 with TRBJ2-5; D tentatively reads TRBD1 or TRBD2 (5 bases each). Sequenced input: a population of CD138-negative cells sorted from bone marrow. This TCR was recovered from a donor at least 40 years old with multiple myeloma. CDR3: CASSRPLLGEETQYF. In nucleotides, the CDR3 is TGTGCCAGCAGCCGACCACTACTGGGGGAAGAGACCCAGTACTTC.